This T cell receptor beta chain was observed in a study of early T cells in non-severe SARS-CoV-2 infection. This clonotype was seen repeatedly, ten times or more. Researchers tagged individual cDNA molecules with unique molecular identifiers. TCRdb re-called the 5' RACE reads with MiXCR, one entry per CDR3 protein. The sample lists roughly 50,000 distinct CDR3 sequences, around 8% occurring once. V lost 3 bases to trimming and J lost 1 base, with 13 bases between them. The CDR3 has 15 residues. The germline gives CDR1 SGHDN, CDR2 FVKESK. Sequencing input: whole blood. This clonotype originated in an adult who was a healthcare worker with PCR-confirmed SARS-CoV-2 infection or an uninfected control (not recorded which). This rearrangement joins TRBV14 to TRBJ2-7, with D possibly matching TRBD2 (5 bases). The CDR3 sequence: CASSQLDYPSYEQYF. In nucleotides, the CDR3 is TGTGCCAGCAGCCAGTTAGACTACCCATCCTACGAGCAGTACTTC.